Described below is a single T cell receptor beta chain sequence and its context. Its specificity is not known. The sample originates from a study of T-cell memory formation after mild COVID-19. Whole-study context: The study found TCR clusters largely donor specific.

CDR3 size: 16 residues. The 5'RACE method, run with constant-segment primers, produced TCR alpha and TCR beta cDNA libraries (carrying sample barcodes and UMIs). TCRdb ran MiXCR on the 5' RACE reads and lists one entry per CDR3 protein. Among 450,000 or so distinct CDR3 sequences listed, around 20% were seen once. General study points: Mainly CM and EM harbored the contracting CD4+ clones; mainly EMRA harbored the CD8+ ones.

This receptor was taken from an adult woman who had mild COVID-19 (a few samples of this study predate the infection). Cell type and time point are not known. Sequences were obtained from PBMCs or a T cell subset sorted from them (not recorded which). The rearrangement links TRBV21-1 to TRBJ2-1; the table assigns TRBD1, which was not confirmed against the DNA. TRBV21-1 is given as a pseudogene. CDR3 amino acids: CASSKALKGSVNEQFF. The CDR3 coding sequence is TGTGCCAGCAGCAAAGCGCTGAAGGGGTCGGTCAATGAGCAGTTCTTC.